A selection of T cell receptor beta chains follows, all from one sample in a study of blood T cell repertoires in COVID-19. Sequencing was performed with immunoSEQ multiplex PCR; in TCRdb, only in-frame clones are kept and a portion is missing. The sample lists 150,000 to 180,000 clones, about 85% occurring once. The material sequenced was peripheral blood. The receptors here all came from a man aged 60 to 69 with COVID-19, enrolled during active disease. The CDR3 runs from the conserved cysteine through the conserved F or W. The D gene is left open where the match is weak. Not all rows give a size; the values are once, few, many and, for expanded clones, a class.

>.|TRBV7-2|TRBD1|TRBJ1-6
CASSTGQGNSPLHF
TGTGCCAGCAGCACTGGACAGGGAAATTCACCCCTCCACTTT
>.|TRBV19|.|TRBJ2-7
CASSIDSRHTISYEQYF
TGTGCCAGTAGTATAGATAGTCGGCACACTATATCCTACGAGCAGTACTTC
>.|TRBV30|.|TRBJ2-7
CAWSRVDYYEQYF
TGTGCCTGGAGTCGAGTAGACTACTACGAGCAGTACTTC
>.|TRBV28|TRBD1|TRBJ1-6
CASTPFRQGFSPLHF
TGTGCCAGCACCCCCTTCAGACAGGGATTCTCACCCCTCCACTTT
>.|TRBV28|TRBD1|TRBJ2-5
CASRPGTGVRETQYF
TGTGCCAGCAGACCCGGGACAGGGGTGCGAGAGACCCAGTACTTC
>.|TRBV19|TRBD1|TRBJ2-7
CASSIPGQGKNEQYF
TGTGCCAGTAGTATTCCGGGACAGGGGAAGAACGAGCAGTACTTC
>few|TRBV10-1|TRBD1|TRBJ2-7
CASSGPTGGPYEQYF
TGCGCCAGCAGTGGGCCGACAGGGGGCCCCTACGAGCAGTACTTC
>.|TRBV7-2|TRBD2|TRBJ2-1
CASSTHSGRVGNEQFF
TGTGCCAGCAGCACCCATAGCGGGAGGGTCGGTAATGAGCAGTTCTTC
>.|TRBV4-2|.|TRBJ2-7
CASSQTSGTGYEQYF
TGTGCCAGCAGCCAGACCAGCGGAACTGGGTACGAGCAGTACTTC
>.|TRBV19|TRBD1|TRBJ1-2
CASSMYWDSRTNYGYTF
TGTGCCAGTAGTATGTACTGGGACAGCCGAACTAACTATGGCTACACCTTC
>.|TRBV15|.|TRBJ1-1
CATSRDAGGAWGTEAFF
TGTGCCACCAGCAGAGATGCGGGCGGTGCGTGGGGCACTGAAGCTTTCTTT
>.|TRBV6-2/TRBV6-3|.|TRBJ2-1
CASSYGGQTYNEQFF
TGTGCCAGCAGTTACGGCGGCCAAACTTACAATGAGCAGTTCTTC
>.|TRBV2|TRBD2|TRBJ2-2
CASSGTSGMTGELFF
TGTGCCAGCAGTGGGACTAGCGGAATGACCGGGGAGCTGTTTTTT
>.|TRBV9|.|TRBJ2-5
CASSVSTASGQETQYF
TGTGCCAGCAGCGTATCGACCGCTTCAGGGCAAGAGACCCAGTACTTC
>.|TRBV10-1|.|TRBJ2-5
CASSDLAGDVRETQYF
TGCGCCAGCAGTGACCTCGCAGGGGACGTAAGGGAGACCCAGTACTTC
>.|TRBV5-4|.|TRBJ1-3
CASSSGGFSEGNTIYF
TGTGCCAGCAGCTCGGGGGGGTTCAGTGAAGGAAACACCATATATTTT
>many|TRBV6-1|.|TRBJ2-7
CASSEPAGVPYEQYF
TGTGCCAGCAGTGAACCAGCAGGGGTACCCTACGAGCAGTACTTC
>.|TRBV7-8|.|TRBJ1-2
CASSLTEGYTF
TGTGCCAGCAGCCTAACGGAGGGCTACACCTTC
>.|TRBV29-1|.|TRBJ2-1
CSVPRGQRTYNEQFF
TGCAGCGTCCCAAGAGGACAGCGGACCTACAATGAGCAGTTCTTC
>.|TRBV28|.|TRBJ1-4
CASRTTEKLFF
TGTGCCAGCAGAACGACAGAAAAACTGTTTTTT
>.|TRBV5-4|.|TRBJ1-3
CASSSTTGPRTIYF
TGTGCCAGCAGCTCAACCACAGGGCCCCGGACCATATATTTT
>.|TRBV27|.|TRBJ1-1
CASMDTRLNTEAFF
TGTGCCAGCATGGACACTCGCCTGAACACTGAAGCTTTCTTT
>.|TRBV6-2/TRBV6-3|TRBD1|TRBJ2-1
CASSPRTGGDEQFF
TGTGCCAGCAGTCCCCGGACAGGAGGCGATGAGCAGTTCTTC
>.|TRBV15|.|TRBJ1-5
CATSMTVSNQPQHF
TGTGCCACCAGCATGACAGTTAGCAATCAGCCCCAGCATTTT
>.|TRBV7-9|.|TRBJ2-4
CASSSENIQYF
TGTGCCAGCAGCTCCGAAAACATTCAGTACTTC
>once|TRBV6-5|TRBD1|TRBJ1-1
CASSRDRVNTEAFF
TGTGCCAGCAGTAGGGACAGGGTGAACACTGAAGCTTTCTTT
>.|TRBV5-4|.|TRBJ2-6
CASSLSRRGTGANVLTF
TGTGCCAGCAGCTTAAGTAGGCGCGGGACTGGGGCCAACGTCCTGACTTTC
>.|TRBV19|.|TRBJ2-7
CASSSTGSGSGEQYF
TGTGCCAGTAGTAGCACGGGATCGGGGTCCGGCGAGCAGTACTTC
>.|TRBV5-1|TRBD2|TRBJ2-1
CASSLAGASGGNNEQFF
TGCGCCAGCAGCTTGGCCGGGGCTAGCGGTGGTAACAATGAGCAGTTCTTC
>.|TRBV19|.|TRBJ2-7
CASGLGSFYEQYF
TGTGCCAGTGGTCTTGGTAGCTTCTACGAGCAGTACTTC
>.|TRBV30|.|TRBJ1-4
CAWRGAGVEKLFF
TGTGCCTGGAGAGGGGCAGGGGTAGAAAAACTGTTTTTT
>.|TRBV3-1/TRBV3-2|TRBD1|TRBJ1-2
CASRRQGDYGYTF
TGTGCCAGCAGACGACAGGGAGACTATGGCTACACCTTC
>.|TRBV3-1/TRBV3-2|TRBD2|TRBJ2-1
CASSPGLAGVGNEQFF
TGTGCCAGCAGCCCGGGACTAGCGGGAGTCGGAAATGAGCAGTTCTTC
>.|TRBV20-1|TRBD2|TRBJ2-1
CSASGGVLDNEQFF
TGCAGTGCTAGTGGGGGGGTTCTAGACAATGAGCAGTTCTTC
>few|TRBV6-5|.|TRBJ2-3
CASRSGGTDTQYF
TGTGCCAGCAGGTCCGGGGGCACAGATACGCAGTATTTT
>.|TRBV29-1|.|TRBJ1-5
CSVGTGKNQPQHF
TGCAGCGTCGGCACAGGTAAAAATCAGCCCCAGCATTTT
>once|TRBV13|TRBD1|TRBJ1-2
CASSYRDRAFYGYTF
TGTGCCAGCAGCTACCGGGACAGGGCTTTCTATGGCTACACCTTC
>few|TRBV28|TRBD1|TRBJ1-2
CASRDRYGYTF
TGTGCCAGCAGGGACAGGTATGGCTACACCTTC
>.|TRBV28|TRBD2|TRBJ2-7
CASSLVAGGNYEQYF
TGTGCCAGCAGTTTGGTCGCGGGAGGGAACTACGAGCAGTACTTC
>.|TRBV15|TRBD1|TRBJ2-7
CATSSWDRPYEQYF
TGTGCCACCAGCAGTTGGGACAGACCCTACGAGCAGTACTTC
>.|TRBV11-1|TRBD1|TRBJ2-1
CASSFGRGTDNEQFF
TGTGCCAGCAGCTTTGGTAGGGGGACAGACAATGAGCAGTTCTTC
>.|TRBV11-3|.|TRBJ2-1
CASSLDPGPGMGQFF
TGTGCCAGCAGCTTAGATCCGGGCCCGGGAATGGGGCAGTTCTTC
>.|TRBV19|TRBD1|TRBJ1-1
CASSTLAGQGSNTEAFF
TGTGCCAGTAGTACGCTAGCGGGACAGGGGTCGAACACTGAAGCTTTCTTT
>.|TRBV7-9|.|TRBJ1-1
CASIGSQGSNTEAFF
TGTGCCAGCATCGGCAGTCAGGGGTCAAACACTGAAGCTTTCTTT
>.|TRBV13|TRBD1|TRBJ2-7
CASSIRQGAYEQYF
TGTGCCAGCAGCATCCGACAGGGGGCGTACGAGCAGTACTTC
>.|TRBV6-2/TRBV6-3|TRBD1|TRBJ1-1
CASSYSGTGGEAFF
TGTGCCAGCAGTTACTCGGGGACAGGGGGTGAGGCTTTCTTT
>.|TRBV3-1/TRBV3-2|.|TRBJ1-2
CASSVQGLGGYTF
TGTGCCAGCAGCGTCCAGGGTTTGGGGGGCTACACCTTC
>.|TRBV4-1|.|TRBJ1-3
CASSIRDGTLRDTIYF
TGCGCCAGCAGCATCCGGGACGGGACTCTGCGGGACACCATATATTTT
>.|TRBV11-3|TRBD2|TRBJ2-5
CASSLGPPREGTQYF
TGTGCCAGCAGCTTAGGCCCCCCCAGGGAGGGGACCCAGTACTTC
>.|TRBV6-2/TRBV6-3|TRBD1|TRBJ1-6
CASSPGMTGGFNSPLHF
TGTGCCAGCAGCCCAGGGATGACAGGGGGTTTTAATTCACCCCTCCACTTT
>.|TRBV18|TRBD1|TRBJ2-5
CASSRYGQGKSQETQYF
TGTGCCAGCTCACGCTACGGACAGGGTAAAAGCCAAGAGACCCAGTACTTC